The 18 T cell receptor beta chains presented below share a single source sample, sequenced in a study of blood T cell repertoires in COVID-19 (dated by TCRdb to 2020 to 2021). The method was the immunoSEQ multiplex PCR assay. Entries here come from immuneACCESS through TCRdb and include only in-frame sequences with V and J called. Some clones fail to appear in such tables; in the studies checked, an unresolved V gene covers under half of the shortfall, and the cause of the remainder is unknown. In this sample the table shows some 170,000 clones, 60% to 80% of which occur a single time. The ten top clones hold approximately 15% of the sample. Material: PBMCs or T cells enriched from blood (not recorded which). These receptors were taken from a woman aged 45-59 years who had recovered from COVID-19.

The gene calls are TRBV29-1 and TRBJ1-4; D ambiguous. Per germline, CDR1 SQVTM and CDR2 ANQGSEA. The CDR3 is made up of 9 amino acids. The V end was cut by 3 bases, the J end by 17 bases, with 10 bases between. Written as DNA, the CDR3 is TGCAGCGTTGAGGGAGCTTGTTTTTTT. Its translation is CSVEGACFF.

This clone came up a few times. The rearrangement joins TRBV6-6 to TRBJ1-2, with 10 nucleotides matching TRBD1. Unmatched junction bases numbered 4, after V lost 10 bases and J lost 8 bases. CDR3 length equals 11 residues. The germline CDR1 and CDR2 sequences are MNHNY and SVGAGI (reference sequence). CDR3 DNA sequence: TGTGCCACGGGGACAGGGGTCGGCTACACCTTC. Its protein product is CATGTGVGYTF.

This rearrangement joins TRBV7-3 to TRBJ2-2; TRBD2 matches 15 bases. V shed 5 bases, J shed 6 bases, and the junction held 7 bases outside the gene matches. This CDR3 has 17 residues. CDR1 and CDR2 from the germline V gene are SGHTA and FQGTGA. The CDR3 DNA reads TGTGCCAGCAGCCGCGGGACTAGCGGGAGGTTCGCCGGGGAGCTGTTTTTT. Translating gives CASSRGTSGRFAGELFF. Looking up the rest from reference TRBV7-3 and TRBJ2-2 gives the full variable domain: GAGVSQTPSNKVTEKGKYVELRCDPISGHTALYWYRQSLGQGPEFLIYFQGTGAADDSGLPNDRFFAVRPEGSVSTLKIQRTERGDSAVYLCASSRGTSGRFAGELFFGEGSRLTVL.

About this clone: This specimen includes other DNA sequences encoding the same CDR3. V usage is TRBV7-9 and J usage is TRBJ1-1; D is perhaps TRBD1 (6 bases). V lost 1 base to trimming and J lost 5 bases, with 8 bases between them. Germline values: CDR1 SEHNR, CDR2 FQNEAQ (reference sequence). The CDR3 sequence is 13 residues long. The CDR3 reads CASSLEGGTEAFF. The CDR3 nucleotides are TGTGCCAGCAGCTTAGAGGGGGGGACTGAAGCTTTCTTT. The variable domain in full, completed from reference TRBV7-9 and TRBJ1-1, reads DTGVSQNPRHKITKRGQNVTFRCDPISEHNRLYWYRQTLGQGPEFLTYFQNEAQLEKSRLLSDRFSAERPKGSFSTLEIQRTEQGDSAMYLCASSLEGGTEAFFGQGTRLTVV.

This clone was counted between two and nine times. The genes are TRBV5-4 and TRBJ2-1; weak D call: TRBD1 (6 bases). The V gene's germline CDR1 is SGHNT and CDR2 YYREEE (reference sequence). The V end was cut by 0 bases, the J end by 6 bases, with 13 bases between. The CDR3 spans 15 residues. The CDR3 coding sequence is TGTGCCAGCAGCTTGGCTGGACAGTTAGTCAATGAGCAGTTCTTC. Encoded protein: CASSLAGQLVNEQFF.

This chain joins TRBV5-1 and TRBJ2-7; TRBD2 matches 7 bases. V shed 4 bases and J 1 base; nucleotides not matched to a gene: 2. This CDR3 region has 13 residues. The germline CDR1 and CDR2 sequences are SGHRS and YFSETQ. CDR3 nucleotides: TGCGCCAGCAGCCGGACTAGTTCCTACGAGCAGTACTTC. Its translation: CASSRTSSYEQYF.

Here the CDR3 reads CASSPGLSTDTQYF. The CDR3 region has the DNA TGTGCCAGCTCACCGGGACTTAGCACAGATACGCAGTATTTT. The J gene is TRBJ2-3, the V gene TRBV18, with D tentatively TRBD2 (6 bases). V was trimmed by 3 bases and J by 0 bases, leaving 7 bases between them. The CDR3 runs 14 residues. Germline V CDR1 and CDR2: KGHSH, LQKENI.

The CDR3 bases are TGTGCCAGCTCTTCCCCCCAGGGCACTGAAGCTTTCTTT. It is translated as CASSSPQGTEAFF. The chain couples TRBV18 to TRBJ1-1; perhaps TRBD1 as D (5 bases). V was clipped by 6 bases and J by 4 bases, with 12 bases between them. The germline gives CDR1 KGHSH, CDR2 LQKENI. This CDR3 spans 13 amino acids. The complete variable domain, with remaining parts taken from reference TRBV18 and TRBJ1-1, reads NAGVMQNPRHLVRRRGQEARLRCSPMKGHSHVYWYRQLPEEGLKFMVYLQKENIIDESGMPKERFSAEFPKEGPSILRIQQVVRGDSAAYFCASSSPQGTEAFFGQGTRLTVV.

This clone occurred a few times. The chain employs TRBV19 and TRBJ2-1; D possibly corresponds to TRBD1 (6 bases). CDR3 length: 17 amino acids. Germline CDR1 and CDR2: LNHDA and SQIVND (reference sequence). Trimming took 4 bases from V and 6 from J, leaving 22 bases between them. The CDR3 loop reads CASSTIQAGVFGNEQFF. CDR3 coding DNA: TGTGCCAGTAGTACCATTCAGGCAGGGGTGTTTGGCAATGAGCAGTTCTTC.

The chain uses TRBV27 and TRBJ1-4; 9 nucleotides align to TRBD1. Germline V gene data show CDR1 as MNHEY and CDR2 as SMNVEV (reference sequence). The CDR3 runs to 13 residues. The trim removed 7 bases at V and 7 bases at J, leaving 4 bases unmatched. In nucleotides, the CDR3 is TGTGCCAGCAAGGGACAGGGAAGTGAAAAACTGTTTTTT. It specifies CASKGQGSEKLFF.

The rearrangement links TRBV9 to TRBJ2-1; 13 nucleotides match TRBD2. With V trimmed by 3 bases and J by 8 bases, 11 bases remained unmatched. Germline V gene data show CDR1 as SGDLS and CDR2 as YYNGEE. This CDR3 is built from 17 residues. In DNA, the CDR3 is TGTGCCAGCAGCGCACATGGACTAGCGGGAGTATTGGATGAGCAGTTCTTC. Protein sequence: CASSAHGLAGVLDEQFF.

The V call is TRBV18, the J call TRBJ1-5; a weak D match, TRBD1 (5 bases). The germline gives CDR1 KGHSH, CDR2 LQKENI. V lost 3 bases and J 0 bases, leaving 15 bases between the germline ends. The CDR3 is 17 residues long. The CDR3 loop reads CASSPGSRQGSNQPQHF. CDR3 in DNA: TGTGCCAGCTCACCGGGAAGTAGGCAGGGTAGCAATCAGCCCCAGCATTTT. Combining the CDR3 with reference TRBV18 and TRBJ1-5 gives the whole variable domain NAGVMQNPRHLVRRRGQEARLRCSPMKGHSHVYWYRQLPEEGLKFMVYLQKENIIDESGMPKERFSAEFPKEGPSILRIQQVVRGDSAAYFCASSPGSRQGSNQPQHFGDGTRLSIL.

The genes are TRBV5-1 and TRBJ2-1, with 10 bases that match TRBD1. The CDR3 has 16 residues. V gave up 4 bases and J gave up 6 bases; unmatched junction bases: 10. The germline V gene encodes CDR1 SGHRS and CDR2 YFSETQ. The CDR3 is CASSLEPTGGFNEQFF. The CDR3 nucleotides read TGCGCCAGCAGCCTGGAGCCGACAGGGGGCTTCAATGAGCAGTTCTTC.

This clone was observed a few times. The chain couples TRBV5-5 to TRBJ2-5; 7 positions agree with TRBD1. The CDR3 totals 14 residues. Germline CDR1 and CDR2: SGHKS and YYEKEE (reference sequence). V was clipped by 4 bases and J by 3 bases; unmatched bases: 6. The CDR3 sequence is CASSLWTGKETQYF. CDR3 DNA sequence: TGTGCCAGCAGCCTCTGGACAGGAAAAGAGACCCAGTACTTC.

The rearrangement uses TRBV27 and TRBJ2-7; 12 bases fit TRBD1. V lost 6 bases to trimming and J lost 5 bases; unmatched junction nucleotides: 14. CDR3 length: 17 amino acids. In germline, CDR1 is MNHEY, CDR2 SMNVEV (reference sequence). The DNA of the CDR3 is TGTGCCAGCAGATCCTACCCCGGGACAGGGGGCGATAACGAGCAGTACTTC. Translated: CASRSYPGTGGDNEQYF.

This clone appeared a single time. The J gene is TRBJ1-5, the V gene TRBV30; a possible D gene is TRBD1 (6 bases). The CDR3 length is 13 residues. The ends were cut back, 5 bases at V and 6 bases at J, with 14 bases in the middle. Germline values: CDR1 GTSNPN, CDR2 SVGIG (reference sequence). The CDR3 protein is CAWGRQDGQPQHF. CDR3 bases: TGTGCCTGGGGTCGACAGGATGGTCAGCCCCAGCATTTT. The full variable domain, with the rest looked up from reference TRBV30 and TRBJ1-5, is SQTIHQWPATLVQPVGSPLSLECTVEGTSNPNLYWYRQAAGRGLQLLFYSVGIGQISSEVPQNLSASRPQDRQFILSSKKLLLSDSGFYLCAWGRQDGQPQHFGDGTRLSIL.

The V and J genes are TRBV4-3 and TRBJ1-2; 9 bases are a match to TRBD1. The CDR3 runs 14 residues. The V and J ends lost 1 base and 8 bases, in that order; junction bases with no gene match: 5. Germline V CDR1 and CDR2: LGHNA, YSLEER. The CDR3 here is CASSQGQGEEGYTF. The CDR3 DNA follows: TGCGCCAGCAGCCAAGGACAGGGGGAAGAAGGCTACACCTTC.

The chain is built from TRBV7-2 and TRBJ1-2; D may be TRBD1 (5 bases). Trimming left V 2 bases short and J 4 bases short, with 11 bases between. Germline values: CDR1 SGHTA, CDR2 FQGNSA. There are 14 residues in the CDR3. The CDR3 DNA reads TGTGCCAGCAGCTTACCGACAGAAACCTATGGCTACACCTTC. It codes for CASSLPTETYGYTF.